This T cell receptor beta chain was documented in a study of blood T cell repertoires in COVID-19. Study-level information: T cells, B-cell-depleted T cells, or PBMCs supplied cDNA or gDNA.

V dropped 0 bases and J dropped 14 bases, with 9 bases sitting between them. The CDR3 length is 12 residues. Germline V gene sequence: CDR1 SGHNT, CDR2 YYREEE (reference sequence). While infection was still active, Seattle patients were enrolled and then followed longitudinally. The data were produced by immunoSEQ multiplex PCR, yet TCRdb's version contains in-frame clones alone and is incomplete. This table has 250,000 to 350,000 clones, over 80% appearing once. The genes are TRBV5-4 and TRBJ1-6, with D uncertain. This clonotype was obtained from a woman aged 45-65 years with COVID-19, enrolled during active disease. The sequencing input was peripheral blood. CDR3 loop: CASSLESRSLHF. In nucleotides, the CDR3 is TGTGCCAGCAGCTTGGAGTCCAGGTCCCTCCACTTT.